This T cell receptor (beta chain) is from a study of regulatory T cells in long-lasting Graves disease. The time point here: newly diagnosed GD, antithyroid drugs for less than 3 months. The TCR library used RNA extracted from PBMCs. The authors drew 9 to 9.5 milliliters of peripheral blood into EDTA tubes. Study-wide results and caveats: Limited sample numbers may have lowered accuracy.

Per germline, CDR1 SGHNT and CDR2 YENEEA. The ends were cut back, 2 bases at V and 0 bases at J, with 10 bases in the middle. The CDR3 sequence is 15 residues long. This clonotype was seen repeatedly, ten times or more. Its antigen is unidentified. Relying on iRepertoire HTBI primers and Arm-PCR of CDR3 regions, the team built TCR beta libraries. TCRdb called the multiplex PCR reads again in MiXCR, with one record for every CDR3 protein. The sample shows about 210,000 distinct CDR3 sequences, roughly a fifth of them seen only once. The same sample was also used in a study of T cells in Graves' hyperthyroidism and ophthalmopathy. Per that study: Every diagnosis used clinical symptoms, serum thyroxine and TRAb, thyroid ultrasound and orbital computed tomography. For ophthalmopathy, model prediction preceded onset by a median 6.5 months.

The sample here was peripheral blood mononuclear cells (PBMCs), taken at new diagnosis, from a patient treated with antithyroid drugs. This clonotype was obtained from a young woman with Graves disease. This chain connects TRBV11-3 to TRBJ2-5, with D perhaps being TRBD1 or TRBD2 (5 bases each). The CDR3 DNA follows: TGTGCCAGCAGCTTAACGGGGACGTACCAAGAGACCCAGTACTTC. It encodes CASSLTGTYQETQYF. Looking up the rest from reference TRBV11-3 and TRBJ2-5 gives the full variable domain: EAGVVQSPRYKIIEKKQPVAFWCNPISGHNTLYWYLQNLGQGPELLIRYENEEAVDDSQLPKDRFSAERLKGVDSTLKIQPAELGDSAVYLCASSLTGTYQETQYFGPGTRLLVL.